These 6 T cell receptor beta chains originate from one sample sequenced in a study of CD8 T cells in ankylosing spondylitis. TCRdb analysed the 5' RACE reads with MiXCR anew, one entry per CDR3 protein. The sample includes about 130,000 distinct CDR3 sequences, 6% to 8% seen only once; the top ten take around 12%. The specimen was blood, either unsorted or a sorted T cell fraction (not recorded which). These receptor sequences come from a female donor with ankylosing spondylitis or in good health (not recorded which).

This clonotype was detected a few times. V gene TRBV9 combines with J gene TRBJ1-6; 9 bases are shared with TRBD1. Germline trimming cut 4 bases from V and 6 bases from J; bases unmatched to any gene: 11. This CDR3 spans 17 amino acids. Germline-derived CDR1 and CDR2 are SGDLS and YYNGEE. The CDR3 reads CASSPTSGGQGNSPLHF. The CDR3 DNA follows: TGTGCCAGCAGCCCAACCTCCGGGGGACAGGGTAATTCACCCCTCCACTTT.

This clonotype was detected many times. The chain carries TRBV7-9 and TRBJ1-4, with 7 bases fitting TRBD1. The germline CDR1 and CDR2 sequences are SEHNR and FQNEAQ (reference sequence). V lost 6 bases, J lost 8 bases, and 9 bases stayed unmatched. The CDR3 has 14 residues. The DNA of the CDR3 is TGTGCCAGCAGTCCACAGGGGTCCTACGAAAAACTGTTTTTT. Protein sequence: CASSPQGSYEKLFF.

CDR3 sequence (DNA): TGTGCCAGCAGCCAATCAAAGGACGAGCAGTACTTC. It encodes CASSQSKDEQYF. The chain combines TRBV4-2 with TRBJ2-7; D is unresolved. This CDR3 has 12 amino acids. Germline loops: CDR1 LGHNA, CDR2 YNFKEQ. With 2 bases removed from V and 5 bases from J, the gap between germline ends came to 7 bases.

This clonotype was seen repeatedly, ten times or more. The rearrangement uses TRBV18 and TRBJ1-1; 9 nucleotides align to TRBD1. Germline lookup yields CDR1 KGHSH and CDR2 LQKENI. Trimming removed 1 base from V and 1 base from J; junction bases left unmatched: 1. This CDR3 has 15 amino acids. CDR3 amino acids: CASSPLDRGNTEAFF. The CDR3 coding sequence is TGTGCCAGCTCACCACTGGACAGGGGGAACACTGAAGCTTTCTTT. The full variable domain, rest sourced from reference TRBV18 and TRBJ1-1, is NAGVMQNPRHLVRRRGQEARLRCSPMKGHSHVYWYRQLPEEGLKFMVYLQKENIIDESGMPKERFSAEFPKEGPSILRIQQVVRGDSAAYFCASSPLDRGNTEAFFGQGTRLTVV.

This clonotype was observed at least ten times. The chain joins TRBV7-2 to TRBJ2-5, with D maybe TRBD2 (5 bases). The CDR3 runs to 14 residues. The V and J ends lost 4 bases and 2 bases respectively, with 11 bases between them. CDR1 and CDR2 from the germline V gene are SGHTA and FQGNSA. The CDR3 bases are TGTGCCAGCAGCTGGAGGCACCAACAAGAGACCCAGTACTTC. Translating gives CASSWRHQQETQYF. Full variable domain (missing parts from reference TRBV7-2 and TRBJ2-5): GAGVSQSPSNKVTEKGKDVELRCDPISGHTALYWYRQSLGQGLEFLIYFQGNSAPDKSGLPSDRFSAERTGGSVSTLTIQRTQQEDSAVYLCASSWRHQQETQYFGPGTRLLVL.

This clonotype is judged medium-sized (0.01 to 0.1%). The chain links TRBV19 to TRBJ1-2; a weak D match, TRBD1 (5 bases). Trimming pared 6 bases from V and 8 bases from J, leaving 16 bases between. This CDR3 spans 13 amino acids. CDR1 and CDR2 from the germline V gene are LNHDA and SQIVND (reference sequence). The CDR3 here is CASSTGAPGGYTF. As DNA, the CDR3 is TGTGCCAGTAGCACCGGGGCGCCCGGCGGCTACACCTTC.